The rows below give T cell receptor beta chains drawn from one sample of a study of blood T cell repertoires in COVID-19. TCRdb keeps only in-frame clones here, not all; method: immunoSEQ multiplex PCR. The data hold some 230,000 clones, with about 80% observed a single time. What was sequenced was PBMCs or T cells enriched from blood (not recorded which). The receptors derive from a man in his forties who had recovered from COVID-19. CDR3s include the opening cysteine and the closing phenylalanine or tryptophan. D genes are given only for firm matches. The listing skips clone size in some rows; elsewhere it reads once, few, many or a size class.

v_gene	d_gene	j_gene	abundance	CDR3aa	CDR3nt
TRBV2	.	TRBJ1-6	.	CASRGEVSSPLHF	TGTGCCAGCCGAGGGGAGGTCAGTTCACCCCTCCACTTT
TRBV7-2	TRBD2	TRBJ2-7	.	CASSLAAGGEYEQYF	TGTGCCAGCAGCCTAGCAGCGGGGGGCGAGTACGAGCAGTACTTC
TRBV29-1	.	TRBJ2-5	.	CSVGTATTNQETQYF	TGCAGCGTGGGGACTGCGACGACTAACCAAGAGACCCAGTACTTC
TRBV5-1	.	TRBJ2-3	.	CASSLAGYSTGDTQYF	TGCGCCAGCAGCCTGGCAGGGTATAGTACTGGGGATACGCAGTATTTT
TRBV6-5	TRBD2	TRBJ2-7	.	CASSSPTSGVYEQYF	TGTGCCAGCAGTTCACCGACTAGCGGGGTCTACGAGCAGTACTTC
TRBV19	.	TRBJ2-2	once	CASSISRTNTGELFF	TGTGCCAGTAGTATTTCTAGGACGAACACCGGGGAGCTGTTTTTT
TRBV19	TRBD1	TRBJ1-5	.	CASSIVTGGAGQPQHF	TGTGCCAGTAGCATAGTGACAGGGGGCGCAGGACAGCCCCAGCATTTT
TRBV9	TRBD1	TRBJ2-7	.	CASSPQGQLYEQYF	TGTGCCAGCAGCCCGCAGGGACAGCTCTACGAGCAGTACTTC
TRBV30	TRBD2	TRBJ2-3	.	CAWRPGGLAGGDTQYF	TGTGCCTGGAGGCCAGGAGGACTAGCGGGAGGAGATACGCAGTATTTT
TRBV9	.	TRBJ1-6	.	CASTEGVTAGSPLHF	TGTGCCAGCACCGAGGGGGTGACGGCGGGTTCACCCCTCCACTTT
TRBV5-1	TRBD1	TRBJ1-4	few	CASSYGQASNEKLFF	TGCGCCAGCAGCTACGGACAGGCCTCAAATGAAAAACTGTTTTTT
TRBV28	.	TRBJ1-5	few	CASSLSGSNQPQHF	TGTGCCAGCAGTTTATCAGGTTCCAATCAGCCCCAGCATTTT
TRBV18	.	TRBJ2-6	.	CASSLSREVRANVLTF	TGTGCCAGCTCATTAAGTAGGGAGGTCCGGGCCAACGTCCTGACTTTC
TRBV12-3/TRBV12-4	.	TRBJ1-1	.	CASSLRDGTEAFF	TGTGCCAGCAGTTTACGGGATGGCACTGAAGCTTTCTTT